One T cell receptor beta chain is described in this entry. Its antigen is unidentified. This CDR3 has 16 amino acids. Germline values: CDR1 SEHNR, CDR2 FQNEAQ (reference sequence). Libraries were UMI-labeled 5' RACE TRB cDNA. TCRdb re-called the 5' RACE reads and gives one entry per CDR3 protein, without DNA. The sample's table shows some 48,000 distinct CDR3 sequences. The data were taken from a study of CXCR3-negative and CXCR3-positive naive CD8 T cells. Whole-study results and caveats: Fresh PBMCs served for most assays, and CXCR3 expression fell partially after cryopreservation. Both naive subsets, CXCR3-negative and CXCR3-positive, displayed similar TRBV-TRBJ usage, unlike memory cells.

Sequencing was done on a sample of naive CXCR3- CD8+ T cells from blood. The subset was: CD45RO-CCR7+CD27+CD95- naive CD8+ T cells lacking CXCR3 (TNR3-). The chain combines TRBV7-9 with TRBJ2-1; the TRBD2 assignment by TCRdb is unverifiable without DNA. This receptor was obtained from a human donor in good health. Some clones in this sample may be carry-over from other donors' samples. The CDR3 sequence: CASSLVTSGIYNEQFF.